This entry lists 26 T cell receptor beta chains sequenced from one sample in a study of blood T cell repertoires in COVID-19. This table comes from immunoSEQ multiplex PCR, and its TCRdb copy is limited to in-frame clones, with some not included. The repertoire holds over 200,000 clones, with around 90% as singletons. Sequences were obtained from peripheral blood. The source of these receptors is a woman aged 18-29 years who had recovered from COVID-19.

This clone showed up just a few times. The genes are TRBV11-2 and TRBJ2-3, with TRBD2 matching 8 bases. V shed 5 bases and J 2 bases; nucleotides not matched to a gene: 9. Germline loops: CDR1 SGHAT, CDR2 FQNNGV. The CDR3 has 16 amino acids. This chain's CDR3 is CASSPLGGRNTDTQYF. In DNA form, the CDR3 reads TGTGCCAGCAGCCCCTTGGGCGGGAGGAACACAGATACGCAGTATTTT.

This clone was recorded once. The CDR3 nucleotides read TGTGCCAGCAGCTTAGCGACCTACGACAGGGACACTGAAGCTTTCTTT. It yields the protein CASSLATYDRDTEAFF. The gene calls are TRBV7-8 and TRBJ1-1; 7 bases agree with TRBD1. Germline assignment: CDR1 SGHVS and CDR2 FQNEAQ. The CDR3 length is 16 residues. Trimming removed 0 bases from V and 3 bases from J; junction bases left unmatched: 7.

The chain recombines TRBV2 with TRBJ2-2; 8 bases map to TRBD1. The CDR3 runs to 16 residues. The germline V gene encodes CDR1 SNHLY and CDR2 FYNNEI. The V and J ends lost 4 bases and 0 bases, in that order; junction bases with no gene match: 4. The CDR3 loop is CASSVYRGANTGELFF. In nucleotides, the CDR3 is TGTGCCAGCAGTGTTTACAGGGGGGCGAACACCGGGGAGCTGTTTTTT.

V is TRBV6-2 or TRBV6-3 and J is TRBJ1-2, with D perhaps TRBD1 (6 bases). CDR3 length: 13 residues. V lost 6 bases, J lost 3 bases, and 11 bases lay in between. Germline CDR1 MNHEY, CDR2 SVGEGT. The CDR3 loop reads CASSLQGDYGYTF. The CDR3 DNA is TGTGCCAGCAGCTTACAGGGCGACTATGGCTACACCTTC.

The chain employs TRBV5-4 and TRBJ2-7; 10 nucleotides agree with TRBD2. This CDR3 comprises 16 residues. Germline values: CDR1 SGHNT, CDR2 YYREEE (reference sequence). J gave up 4 bases and V 0 bases, and 7 bases lay outside the gene matches. CDR3: CASSLGAGGPIYEQYF. The CDR3 DNA sequence: TGTGCCAGCAGCTTGGGAGCGGGAGGGCCTATATACGAGCAGTACTTC.

J is TRBJ2-2 and V is TRBV19, with 14 positions matching TRBD2. CDR3 size: 15 residues. Germline V gene lookup returns CDR1 LNHDA and CDR2 SQIVND (reference sequence). The trim removed 4 bases at V and 6 bases at J, leaving 1 base unmatched. This CDR3 reads CASSKGLAGAGELFF. The CDR3 DNA is TGTGCCAGTAGTAAGGGACTAGCGGGAGCCGGGGAGCTGTTTTTT.

The chain has TRBV7-8 and TRBJ2-7; maybe TRBD1 (5 bases). This CDR3 comprises 13 residues. Germline values: CDR1 SGHVS, CDR2 FQNEAQ. The V and J ends lost 3 bases and 6 bases respectively, with 12 bases between them. The CDR3 protein is CASSFGERGEQYF. The DNA of the CDR3 is TGTGCCAGCAGCTTTGGTGAAAGGGGCGAGCAGTACTTC.

The V call is TRBV30, the J call TRBJ1-2; TRBD1 agrees at 9 bases. CDR1 and CDR2 from the germline V gene are GTSNPN and SVGIG (reference sequence). V was clipped by 7 bases and J by 4 bases; unmatched bases: 7. The CDR3 is 13 residues long. CDR3 nucleotide sequence: TGTGCCTACCGGGACAGGGATTCCTATGGCTACACCTTC. Amino acids: CAYRDRDSYGYTF.

The rearrangement uses TRBV28 and TRBJ1-5, with D tentatively TRBD1 (6 bases). V was shortened by 3 bases and J by 0 bases, with 12 bases between the two germline ends. Germline-derived CDR1 and CDR2 are MDHEN and SYDVKM. This CDR3 contains 16 residues. This CDR3 is CASSFDSGVSNQPQHF. The CDR3 DNA follows: TGTGCCAGCAGTTTTGACTCAGGGGTTAGCAATCAGCCCCAGCATTTT. The complete variable domain, with remaining parts taken from reference TRBV28 and TRBJ1-5, reads DVKVTQSSRYLVKRTGEKVFLECVQDMDHENMFWYRQDPGLGLRLIYFSYDVKMKEKGDIPEGYSVSREKKERFSLILESASTNQTSMYLCASSFDSGVSNQPQHFGDGTRLSIL.

This sequence joins TRBV5-6 and TRBJ2-1; the D gene is possibly TRBD2 (6 bases). CDR1 and CDR2 (germline): SGHDT, YYEEEE. CDR3 length: 13 residues. Trimming took off 3 bases at V and 9 bases at J, with 13 bases between the two ends. CDR3 loop: CASSSGSLREQFF. The DNA for the CDR3 is TGTGCCAGCAGCTCCGGGAGTCTCCGTGAGCAGTTCTTC.

This clone has more than one count but fewer than ten. The rearrangement uses TRBV6-5 and TRBJ2-7, with a weak D call TRBD2 (6 bases). V lost 6 bases and J lost 6, with 21 bases in between. The germline CDR1 and CDR2 sequences are MNHEY and SVGAGI. The CDR3 contains 15 residues. The DNA of the CDR3 is TGTGCCAGCAGAAAGACACTAGCTCTGGACGTCGAGCAGTACTTC. Translation gives CASRKTLALDVEQYF.

The chain carries TRBV6-2 or TRBV6-3 and TRBJ1-5, with 8 bases lining up with TRBD1. Germline V gives CDR1 MNHEY, CDR2 SVGEGT. The CDR3 is 16 amino acids. V trimming: 2 bases; J trimming: 2 bases; junction bases outside the gene matches: 5. CDR3 amino acids: CASSYPDRVGNQPQHF. CDR3 nucleotide sequence: TGTGCCAGCAGTTACCCGGACAGGGTTGGCAATCAGCCCCAGCATTTT.

The rearrangement links TRBV4-1 to TRBJ2-3, with TRBD2 matching over 7 bases. The germline gives CDR1 MGHRA, CDR2 YSYEKL. The trim removed 4 bases at V and 1 base at J, leaving 8 bases unmatched. The CDR3 loop spans 16 amino acids. This CDR3 reads CASSLTTSRGTDTQYF. CDR3 DNA sequence: TGCGCCAGCAGCCTTACGACTAGCCGGGGCACAGATACGCAGTATTTT.

The chain links TRBV6-5 to TRBJ2-1; 9 nucleotides line up with TRBD2. Germline CDR1 MNHEY, CDR2 SVGAGI. J lost 3 bases, V lost 0 bases, and 3 bases had no gene match. The CDR3 length is 16 residues. The CDR3 sequence is CASSYSAGGRYNEQFF. DNA of the CDR3: TGTGCCAGCAGTTACTCGGCGGGAGGGCGCTACAATGAGCAGTTCTTC.

This clone was counted a single time. The chain uses TRBV7-2 and TRBJ1-2; D uncertain. Germline assignment: CDR1 SGHTA and CDR2 FQGNSA. The V and J ends lost 1 base and 4 bases respectively, with 7 bases between them. This CDR3 has 13 amino acids. The CDR3 loop is CASSLEPGYGYTF. CDR3 DNA sequence: TGTGCCAGCAGCTTAGAACCAGGCTATGGCTACACCTTC.

The chain joins TRBV19 to TRBJ1-2; TRBD1 matches at 7 bases. The CDR3 consists of 14 residues. Germline trimming cut 5 bases from V and 4 bases from J; bases unmatched to any gene: 7. Germline CDR1 reads LNHDA; CDR2 reads SQIVND (reference sequence). The CDR3 sequence is CASSPQDRSYGYTF. CDR3 in DNA: TGTGCCAGTAGTCCACAGGACAGGAGCTATGGCTACACCTTC.

This rearrangement joins TRBV25-1 to TRBJ1-1; D call uncertain. Deletions cut 3 bases from V and 2 bases from J, with 16 bases between. This CDR3 comprises 16 residues. Germline CDR1 is MGHDK and CDR2 is SYGVNS. In DNA, the CDR3 is TGTGCCAGCAGTGAGTTGAATCTGAGAGTTAACACTGAAGCTTTCTTT. Protein: CASSELNLRVNTEAFF.

The sample holds many counts of this clone. The chain combines TRBV3-1 (or the pseudogene TRBV3-2) with TRBJ2-3, with 10 bases fitting TRBD2. This CDR3 comprises 19 residues. Germline V gene lookup returns CDR1 LGHDT and CDR2 YNNKEL (reference sequence). J lost 7 bases, V lost 1 base, and 17 bases had no gene match. The chain's CDR3 is CASSQVPLTGTSVGYTQYF. CDR3 nucleotide sequence: TGTGCCAGCAGCCAAGTCCCACTAACCGGGACTAGCGTTGGGTATACGCAGTATTTT.

The V call is TRBV7-3, the J call TRBJ2-5, with D perhaps TRBD2 (6 bases). Germline assignment: CDR1 SGHTA and CDR2 FQGTGA. V lost 4 bases, J lost 4 bases, and 16 bases lay in between. The CDR3 is 15 amino acids. The CDR3 DNA follows: TGTGCCAGCAGCTCCGGGTTGGGGGGAGGAGAGACCCAGTACTTC. It codes for CASSSGLGGGETQYF.

The rearrangement links TRBV5-1 to TRBJ1-4; tentatively, D is TRBD1 (5 bases). In germline, CDR1 is SGHRS, CDR2 YFSETQ. The CDR3 extends over 15 amino acids. V lost 1 base and J 3 bases, leaving 10 bases between the germline ends. The CDR3 here is CASSLSGASNEKLFF. In DNA, the CDR3 is TGCGCCAGCAGCTTGAGTGGGGCTTCTAATGAAAAACTGTTTTTT.

The chain links TRBV7-4 to TRBJ2-1; TRBD2 matches at 7 bases. Losses at the gene ends were 5 bases for V and 2 bases for J; bases not matched to a gene: 9. This CDR3 comprises 16 residues. The germline V gene has CDR1 SGHVT and CDR2 SQSDAQ. The CDR3, as DNA: TGTGCCAGCAGCATCCATCTAGCGGAGGCCTACAATGAGCAGTTCTTC. This sequence encodes CASSIHLAEAYNEQFF.

This chain joins TRBV7-3 and TRBJ1-2, with 7 positions matching TRBD1. Looked up from germline, CDR1 is SGHTA and CDR2 is FQGTGA. Germline trimming cut 0 bases from V and 4 bases from J; bases unmatched to any gene: 5. CDR3 size: 15 residues. CDR3 in amino acids: CASSLTAGGSYGYTF. The DNA for the CDR3 is TGTGCCAGCAGCTTAACAGCAGGGGGGAGCTATGGCTACACCTTC.

The gene calls are TRBV29-1 and TRBJ1-3; D unclear. This CDR3 has 16 residues. Germline CDR1 reads SQVTM; CDR2 reads ANQGSEA. Trimming removed 5 bases from V and 0 bases from J, with 17 bases in between. CDR3 DNA sequence: TGCAGCGTTCGTGAAGGAACGACTAACTCTGGAAACACCATATATTTT. Translating gives CSVREGTTNSGNTIYF.

The chain employs TRBV6-5 and TRBJ2-7, with a tentative D call TRBD2 (6 bases). CDR1 and CDR2 from the germline V gene are MNHEY and SVGAGI. Trimming took 6 bases from V and 2 from J, leaving 14 bases between them. This CDR3 is 14 amino acids long. The CDR3, as DNA: TGTGCCAGCAGGACCCGGGAGTCGACCTACGAGCAGTACTTC. Its translation is CASRTRESTYEQYF.

This chain connects TRBV6-5 to TRBJ2-1; no clear D. The germline V gene has CDR1 MNHEY and CDR2 SVGAGI. V was cut by 6 bases and J by 4 bases, with 7 bases left in between. CDR3 length equals 12 residues. CDR3: CASRAIYNEQFF. The CDR3 DNA is TGTGCCAGCAGAGCCATTTACAATGAGCAGTTCTTC.

The CDR3 is CASSSDRGLDEQYF. For the CDR3, the DNA is TGCGCCAGCAGCTCGGACAGGGGGCTTGACGAGCAGTACTTC. This rearrangement joins TRBV5-1 to TRBJ2-7, with 11 bases fitting TRBD1. The CDR3 has 14 residues. The V gene's germline CDR1 is SGHRS and CDR2 YFSETQ. After removal of 3 bases from V and 5 bases from J, the junction contained 4 bases not matched to a gene.